The 7 T cell receptor beta chains below come from one sample, sequenced in a study of T-cell memory formation after mild COVID-19 (TCRdb year 2021). The library came from 5' RACE. This sample was sequenced with an Illumina NovaSeq 6000. TCRdb's own reprocessing of the public reads used fastp at Q25 and MiXCR and kept productive beta chains. When rows share a CDR3 protein, they turn into one entry using the most common DNA and genes. Across this sample there are more than 450,000 distinct CDR3 sequences, with about a sixth seen only once. Around 12% of the sample is in the top ten clones. The sample was PBMCs or a T cell subset sorted from them (not recorded which). The source of these receptors is an adult woman who had mild COVID-19 (a few samples of this study predate the infection). The sample titles of this study are shuffled in the database, so cell type and time point are left out; the donor was told from shared clones.

The chain recombines TRBV29-1 with TRBJ2-5; 9 positions agree with TRBD2. This CDR3 region has 12 residues. Germline lookup yields CDR1 SQVTM and CDR2 ANQGSEA. The V segment lost 3 bases and the J segment 13 bases; nucleotides outside the gene matches: 9. The CDR3 DNA reads TGCAGCGTTGAGATTATCGGGACTAGCCGGTACTTC. Protein: CSVEIIGTSRYF.

This clonotype was found a few times. CDR3: CASSPSGTTDLKTQYF. In nucleotides, the CDR3 is TGTGCCAGCTCACCCTCCGGGACTACGGATCTGAAGACCCAGTACTTC. V usage is TRBV18 and J usage is TRBJ2-5; 7 bases line up with TRBD2. Trimming took 3 bases from V and 6 from J; bases not matched to a gene: 13. The germline gives CDR1 KGHSH, CDR2 LQKENI. CDR3 length: 16 residues.

The rearrangement links TRBV5-1 to TRBJ2-7, with TRBD2 as a possible D gene (7 bases). Germline-derived CDR1 and CDR2 are SGHRS and YFSETQ. Deletions cut 4 bases from V and 4 bases from J, with 21 bases between. CDR3 length: 16 amino acids. CDR3 sequence reads: CASSPGGQSTSYEQYF. In DNA, the CDR3 is TGCGCCAGCAGCCCGGGAGGACAGAGCACTTCGTACGAGCAGTACTTC.

This clonotype was counted between two and nine times. The rearrangement links TRBV5-6 to TRBJ2-1; 7 bases map to TRBD2. V was clipped by 1 base and J by 5 bases; unmatched bases: 6. Germline CDR1 SGHDT, CDR2 YYEEEE. The CDR3 extends over 15 amino acids. The CDR3 sequence is CASSLFQRGNNEQFF. The CDR3 DNA sequence: TGTGCCAGCAGCTTGTTCCAGCGGGGAAACAATGAGCAGTTCTTC.

The chain couples TRBV20-1 to TRBJ2-7; 10 bases align to TRBD1. The CDR3 loop spans 15 amino acids. After removal of 6 bases from V and 0 bases from J, the junction contained 8 bases not matched to a gene. CDR1 is DFQATT, CDR2 SNEGSKA, per germline (reference sequence). The CDR3 nucleotides read TGCAGTGCGAGTATCCGGGACAGGGGCTCCTACGAGCAGTACTTC. Translated, it gives CSASIRDRGSYEQYF.

The V gene is TRBV7-2, the J gene TRBJ2-2, with 9 nucleotides matching TRBD2. V was pared by 5 bases and J by 4 bases, with 8 bases of the junction left unmatched. The CDR3 contains 16 residues. Germline V lookup: CDR1 SGHTA, CDR2 FQGNSA. This CDR3 is CASSPRTSAGTGELFF. The CDR3 DNA reads as TGTGCCAGCAGCCCCCGGACTAGCGCGGGCACCGGGGAGCTGTTTTTT.

The chain recombines TRBV7-6 with TRBJ1-1; D is unresolved. This CDR3 comprises 13 residues. CDR1 SGHVS and CDR2 FNYEAQ come from the germline V gene. The V and J ends lost 3 bases and 3 bases respectively, with 8 bases between them. This CDR3 reads CASSLTAYTEAFF. CDR3 coding DNA: TGTGCCAGCAGCTTGACGGCTTACACTGAAGCTTTCTTT.